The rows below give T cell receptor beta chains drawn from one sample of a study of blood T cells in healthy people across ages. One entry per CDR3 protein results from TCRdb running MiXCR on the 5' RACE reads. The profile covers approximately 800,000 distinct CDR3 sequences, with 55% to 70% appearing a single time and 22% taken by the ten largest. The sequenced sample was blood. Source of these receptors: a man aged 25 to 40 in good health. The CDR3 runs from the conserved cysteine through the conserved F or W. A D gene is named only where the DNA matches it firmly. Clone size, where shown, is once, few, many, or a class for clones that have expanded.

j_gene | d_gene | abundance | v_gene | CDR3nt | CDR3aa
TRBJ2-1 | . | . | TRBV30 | TGTGCCTGGAACAGCCTAAGCTCCTACAATGAGCAGTTCTTC | CAWNSLSSYNEQFF
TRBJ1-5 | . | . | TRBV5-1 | TGCGCCAGCAGCTATGCCCCGGGGGTGGCTCAGCCCCAGCATTTT | CASSYAPGVAQPQHF
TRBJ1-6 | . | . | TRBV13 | TGTGCCAGCAGCTTAGGCAACCCTTCACCCCCCCACTTT | CASSLGNPSPPHF
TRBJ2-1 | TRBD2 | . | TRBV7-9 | TGTGCCAGCAGCTTAGCTGGGACTAGTGTCGATGAGCAGTTCTTC | CASSLAGTSVDEQFF
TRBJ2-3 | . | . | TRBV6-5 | TGTGCCACCTCCCGGGACTTCGACACAGATACGCAGTATTTT | CATSRDFDTDTQYF
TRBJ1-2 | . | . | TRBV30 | TGTGCCTGGAGCCCGGAGAATAACTATGGCTACACCTTC | CAWSPENNYGYTF
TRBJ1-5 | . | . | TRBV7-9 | TGTGCCAGCAGCTCCGTCCAGGGGTCCGTCAATCAGCCCCAGCATTTT | CASSSVQGSVNQPQHF
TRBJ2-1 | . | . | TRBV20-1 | TGCAGTGCTAGTGATTTACCCGGGAATGAGCAGTTCTTC | CSASDLPGNEQFF
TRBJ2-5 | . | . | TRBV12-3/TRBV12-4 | TGTGCCAGCAGTCTCCGACAGGAGCAGTACTTC | CASSLRQEQYF
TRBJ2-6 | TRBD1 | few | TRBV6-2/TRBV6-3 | TGTGCCAGCAGTGGGACAGGCCCTCTAGCTGGGGCCAACGTCCTGACTTTC | CASSGTGPLAGANVLTF
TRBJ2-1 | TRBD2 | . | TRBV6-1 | TGTGCCAGCCGAAGCCCAAGGACTGGCGGGAGTGGGTACAATGAGCAGTTCTTC | CASRSPRTGGSGYNEQFF
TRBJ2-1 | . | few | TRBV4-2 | TGTGCCAGCAGCCCTTCCAGGACCTTATATTCCTACAATGAGCAGTTCTTC | CASSPSRTLYSYNEQFF
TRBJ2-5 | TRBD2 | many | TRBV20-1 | TGCAGTGCTAGAAGTAGGTCAGCGGGGGGCATCCAAGAGACCCAGTACTTC | CSARSRSAGGIQETQYF
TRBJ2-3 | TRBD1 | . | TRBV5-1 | TGTGCCAGCAGCTTAGGACAGGGGAACACAGATACGCAGTATTTT | CASSLGQGNTDTQYF
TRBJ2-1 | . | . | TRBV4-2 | TGTGCCAGCAGCCAAGGGCGCGGAGGTGACGGCACAGATACGCAGTTCTTC | CASSQGRGGDGTDTQFF
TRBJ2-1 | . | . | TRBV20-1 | TGCAGTGCTAGACCCCCGAGCGCGGACAATGAGCAGTTCTTC | CSARPPSADNEQFF
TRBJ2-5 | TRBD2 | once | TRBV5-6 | TGTGCCAGCAGCCGACGACTAGCGGGGGAGACCCAGTACTTC | CASSRRLAGETQYF
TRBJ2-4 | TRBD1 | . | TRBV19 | TGTGCCAGTAGTATAGGGGGACAGGGGACCAAAAACATTCAGTACTTC | CASSIGGQGTKNIQYF
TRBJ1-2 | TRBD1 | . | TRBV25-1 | TGTGCCAGCCAGGACAGGGGTGTCTATGGCTACACCTTC | CASQDRGVYGYTF
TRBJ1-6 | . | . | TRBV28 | TGTGCCAGCAGGCGCCAAGTTGGGTCACCTCTCCACTTT | CASRRQVGSPLHF
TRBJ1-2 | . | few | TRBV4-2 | TGTGCCAGCAGCCAAGACCACGGGGGCGCGAGGGGCTACACCTTC | CASSQDHGGARGYTF
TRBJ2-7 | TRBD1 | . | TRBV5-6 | TGTGCCAGCAGGGCCGGGACAGCCTACAATGAGCAGTACTTC | CASRAGTAYNEQYF
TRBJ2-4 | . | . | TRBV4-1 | TGCGCCAGCAGCCAAGGCTTCGCGAGTATGGTTGACATTCAGTACTTC | CASSQGFASMVDIQYF
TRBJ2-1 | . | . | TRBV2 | TGTGCCAGCACTCGAGAACTAGCCTTCAATGAGCAGTTCTTC | CASTRELAFNEQFF
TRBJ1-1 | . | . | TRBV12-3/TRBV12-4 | TGTGCCAGCAGCCCGGACAGACTTCTGAACGAAGCTTTCTTT | CASSPDRLLNEAFF
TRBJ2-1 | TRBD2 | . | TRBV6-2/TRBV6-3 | TGTGCCAGCACCCGAGCGGGAGGGTTCTACAATGAGCAGTTCTTC | CASTRAGGFYNEQFF
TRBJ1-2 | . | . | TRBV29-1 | TGCAGCGTCGGGTGGTGGAGCGATGGCTACACCTTC | CSVGWWSDGYTF
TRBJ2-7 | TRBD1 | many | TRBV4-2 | TGTGCCAGCAGCCGAGTCGTGGGACAGGGGTACGAGCAGTACTTC | CASSRVVGQGYEQYF
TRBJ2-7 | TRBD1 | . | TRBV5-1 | TGCGCCAGCAGCCCCCTAGGGACAGAGGCAGGCGAGCAGTACTTC | CASSPLGTEAGEQYF
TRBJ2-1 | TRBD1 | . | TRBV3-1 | TGTGCCAGCAGCCAATGGGACAGGGCTTCCGATGAGCAGTTCTTC | CASSQWDRASDEQFF
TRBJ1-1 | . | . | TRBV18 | TGTGCCAGCTCACCGAGAACAGGGTGGGAAGGCACTGAAGCTTTCTTT | CASSPRTGWEGTEAFF
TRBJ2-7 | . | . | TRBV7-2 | TGCGCCAGCAGCCCGCCCCTGGCCTACGAGCAGTACTTC | CASSPPLAYEQYF
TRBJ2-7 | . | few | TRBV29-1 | TGCAGCGTTCTGTGGGAGGACTCCTACGAGCAGTACTTC | CSVLWEDSYEQYF
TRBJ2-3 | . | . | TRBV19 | TGTGCCAGTAGTATGGTGCTTACAGGGTCAACAGATCCGCAGTATTTT | CASSMVLTGSTDPQYF
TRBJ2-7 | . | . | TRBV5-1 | TGCGCCAGCAGCTTGGACGCTCCCTTTGACGAGCAGTACTTC | CASSLDAPFDEQYF
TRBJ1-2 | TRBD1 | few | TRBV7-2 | TGTGCCAGCTCTATAAAAGGCGGGACAGGGCCCTATGGCTACACCTTC | CASSIKGGTGPYGYTF
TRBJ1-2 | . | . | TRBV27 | TGTGCCAGCAGTTCACGGGACACCTCCTACACCTTC | CASSSRDTSYTF
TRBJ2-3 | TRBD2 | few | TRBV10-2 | TGCGCCAGCAGCGAGGGACTAGATGGGCATACGCAGTATTTT | CASSEGLDGHTQYF
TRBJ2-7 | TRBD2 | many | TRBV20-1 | TGCAGTGCGCGGCTCTCGAGGGAGGGTATCTACGAGCAGTACTTC | CSARLSREGIYEQYF
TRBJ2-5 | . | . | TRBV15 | TGTGCCACCAGCAGAGCACAGGTGGCAGAGACCCAGTACTTC | CATSRAQVAETQYF
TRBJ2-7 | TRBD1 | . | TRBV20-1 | TGCAGTGCTAACCTAGGGGGCGGGCCTCTGGAGCAGTACTTC | CSANLGGGPLEQYF
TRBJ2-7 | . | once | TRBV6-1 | TGTGCCAGCAGTGAGCCGGAGTCCTACGAGCAGTACTTC | CASSEPESYEQYF
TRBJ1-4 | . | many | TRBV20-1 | TGCAGTGCTAGAGAATTCGATGAAAAACTGTTTTTT | CSAREFDEKLFF
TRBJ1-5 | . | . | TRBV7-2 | TGTGCCAGCAGCTTATTCTCCGGGCCCCAGCATTTT | CASSLFSGPQHF
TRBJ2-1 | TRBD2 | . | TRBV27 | TGTGTCAGCAGTTCTAGCGGGATCTACAATGAGCAGTTCTTC | CVSSSSGIYNEQFF
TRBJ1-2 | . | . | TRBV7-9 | TGTGCCAGCAGCCTCGATTCTTACTATGGCTACACCTTC | CASSLDSYYGYTF
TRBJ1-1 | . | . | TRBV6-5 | TGTGCCAGCAGTTACACGGCAGGGGTTGGTGACACTGAAGCTTTCTTT | CASSYTAGVGDTEAFF
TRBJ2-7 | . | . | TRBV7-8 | TGTGCCACCACCCTGGAGGGAGGCTCCTACGAGCAGTACTTC | CATTLEGGSYEQYF
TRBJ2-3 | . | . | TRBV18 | TGTGCCAGCTCACTGTCGGGGGACCCAGATACGCAGTATTTT | CASSLSGDPDTQYF